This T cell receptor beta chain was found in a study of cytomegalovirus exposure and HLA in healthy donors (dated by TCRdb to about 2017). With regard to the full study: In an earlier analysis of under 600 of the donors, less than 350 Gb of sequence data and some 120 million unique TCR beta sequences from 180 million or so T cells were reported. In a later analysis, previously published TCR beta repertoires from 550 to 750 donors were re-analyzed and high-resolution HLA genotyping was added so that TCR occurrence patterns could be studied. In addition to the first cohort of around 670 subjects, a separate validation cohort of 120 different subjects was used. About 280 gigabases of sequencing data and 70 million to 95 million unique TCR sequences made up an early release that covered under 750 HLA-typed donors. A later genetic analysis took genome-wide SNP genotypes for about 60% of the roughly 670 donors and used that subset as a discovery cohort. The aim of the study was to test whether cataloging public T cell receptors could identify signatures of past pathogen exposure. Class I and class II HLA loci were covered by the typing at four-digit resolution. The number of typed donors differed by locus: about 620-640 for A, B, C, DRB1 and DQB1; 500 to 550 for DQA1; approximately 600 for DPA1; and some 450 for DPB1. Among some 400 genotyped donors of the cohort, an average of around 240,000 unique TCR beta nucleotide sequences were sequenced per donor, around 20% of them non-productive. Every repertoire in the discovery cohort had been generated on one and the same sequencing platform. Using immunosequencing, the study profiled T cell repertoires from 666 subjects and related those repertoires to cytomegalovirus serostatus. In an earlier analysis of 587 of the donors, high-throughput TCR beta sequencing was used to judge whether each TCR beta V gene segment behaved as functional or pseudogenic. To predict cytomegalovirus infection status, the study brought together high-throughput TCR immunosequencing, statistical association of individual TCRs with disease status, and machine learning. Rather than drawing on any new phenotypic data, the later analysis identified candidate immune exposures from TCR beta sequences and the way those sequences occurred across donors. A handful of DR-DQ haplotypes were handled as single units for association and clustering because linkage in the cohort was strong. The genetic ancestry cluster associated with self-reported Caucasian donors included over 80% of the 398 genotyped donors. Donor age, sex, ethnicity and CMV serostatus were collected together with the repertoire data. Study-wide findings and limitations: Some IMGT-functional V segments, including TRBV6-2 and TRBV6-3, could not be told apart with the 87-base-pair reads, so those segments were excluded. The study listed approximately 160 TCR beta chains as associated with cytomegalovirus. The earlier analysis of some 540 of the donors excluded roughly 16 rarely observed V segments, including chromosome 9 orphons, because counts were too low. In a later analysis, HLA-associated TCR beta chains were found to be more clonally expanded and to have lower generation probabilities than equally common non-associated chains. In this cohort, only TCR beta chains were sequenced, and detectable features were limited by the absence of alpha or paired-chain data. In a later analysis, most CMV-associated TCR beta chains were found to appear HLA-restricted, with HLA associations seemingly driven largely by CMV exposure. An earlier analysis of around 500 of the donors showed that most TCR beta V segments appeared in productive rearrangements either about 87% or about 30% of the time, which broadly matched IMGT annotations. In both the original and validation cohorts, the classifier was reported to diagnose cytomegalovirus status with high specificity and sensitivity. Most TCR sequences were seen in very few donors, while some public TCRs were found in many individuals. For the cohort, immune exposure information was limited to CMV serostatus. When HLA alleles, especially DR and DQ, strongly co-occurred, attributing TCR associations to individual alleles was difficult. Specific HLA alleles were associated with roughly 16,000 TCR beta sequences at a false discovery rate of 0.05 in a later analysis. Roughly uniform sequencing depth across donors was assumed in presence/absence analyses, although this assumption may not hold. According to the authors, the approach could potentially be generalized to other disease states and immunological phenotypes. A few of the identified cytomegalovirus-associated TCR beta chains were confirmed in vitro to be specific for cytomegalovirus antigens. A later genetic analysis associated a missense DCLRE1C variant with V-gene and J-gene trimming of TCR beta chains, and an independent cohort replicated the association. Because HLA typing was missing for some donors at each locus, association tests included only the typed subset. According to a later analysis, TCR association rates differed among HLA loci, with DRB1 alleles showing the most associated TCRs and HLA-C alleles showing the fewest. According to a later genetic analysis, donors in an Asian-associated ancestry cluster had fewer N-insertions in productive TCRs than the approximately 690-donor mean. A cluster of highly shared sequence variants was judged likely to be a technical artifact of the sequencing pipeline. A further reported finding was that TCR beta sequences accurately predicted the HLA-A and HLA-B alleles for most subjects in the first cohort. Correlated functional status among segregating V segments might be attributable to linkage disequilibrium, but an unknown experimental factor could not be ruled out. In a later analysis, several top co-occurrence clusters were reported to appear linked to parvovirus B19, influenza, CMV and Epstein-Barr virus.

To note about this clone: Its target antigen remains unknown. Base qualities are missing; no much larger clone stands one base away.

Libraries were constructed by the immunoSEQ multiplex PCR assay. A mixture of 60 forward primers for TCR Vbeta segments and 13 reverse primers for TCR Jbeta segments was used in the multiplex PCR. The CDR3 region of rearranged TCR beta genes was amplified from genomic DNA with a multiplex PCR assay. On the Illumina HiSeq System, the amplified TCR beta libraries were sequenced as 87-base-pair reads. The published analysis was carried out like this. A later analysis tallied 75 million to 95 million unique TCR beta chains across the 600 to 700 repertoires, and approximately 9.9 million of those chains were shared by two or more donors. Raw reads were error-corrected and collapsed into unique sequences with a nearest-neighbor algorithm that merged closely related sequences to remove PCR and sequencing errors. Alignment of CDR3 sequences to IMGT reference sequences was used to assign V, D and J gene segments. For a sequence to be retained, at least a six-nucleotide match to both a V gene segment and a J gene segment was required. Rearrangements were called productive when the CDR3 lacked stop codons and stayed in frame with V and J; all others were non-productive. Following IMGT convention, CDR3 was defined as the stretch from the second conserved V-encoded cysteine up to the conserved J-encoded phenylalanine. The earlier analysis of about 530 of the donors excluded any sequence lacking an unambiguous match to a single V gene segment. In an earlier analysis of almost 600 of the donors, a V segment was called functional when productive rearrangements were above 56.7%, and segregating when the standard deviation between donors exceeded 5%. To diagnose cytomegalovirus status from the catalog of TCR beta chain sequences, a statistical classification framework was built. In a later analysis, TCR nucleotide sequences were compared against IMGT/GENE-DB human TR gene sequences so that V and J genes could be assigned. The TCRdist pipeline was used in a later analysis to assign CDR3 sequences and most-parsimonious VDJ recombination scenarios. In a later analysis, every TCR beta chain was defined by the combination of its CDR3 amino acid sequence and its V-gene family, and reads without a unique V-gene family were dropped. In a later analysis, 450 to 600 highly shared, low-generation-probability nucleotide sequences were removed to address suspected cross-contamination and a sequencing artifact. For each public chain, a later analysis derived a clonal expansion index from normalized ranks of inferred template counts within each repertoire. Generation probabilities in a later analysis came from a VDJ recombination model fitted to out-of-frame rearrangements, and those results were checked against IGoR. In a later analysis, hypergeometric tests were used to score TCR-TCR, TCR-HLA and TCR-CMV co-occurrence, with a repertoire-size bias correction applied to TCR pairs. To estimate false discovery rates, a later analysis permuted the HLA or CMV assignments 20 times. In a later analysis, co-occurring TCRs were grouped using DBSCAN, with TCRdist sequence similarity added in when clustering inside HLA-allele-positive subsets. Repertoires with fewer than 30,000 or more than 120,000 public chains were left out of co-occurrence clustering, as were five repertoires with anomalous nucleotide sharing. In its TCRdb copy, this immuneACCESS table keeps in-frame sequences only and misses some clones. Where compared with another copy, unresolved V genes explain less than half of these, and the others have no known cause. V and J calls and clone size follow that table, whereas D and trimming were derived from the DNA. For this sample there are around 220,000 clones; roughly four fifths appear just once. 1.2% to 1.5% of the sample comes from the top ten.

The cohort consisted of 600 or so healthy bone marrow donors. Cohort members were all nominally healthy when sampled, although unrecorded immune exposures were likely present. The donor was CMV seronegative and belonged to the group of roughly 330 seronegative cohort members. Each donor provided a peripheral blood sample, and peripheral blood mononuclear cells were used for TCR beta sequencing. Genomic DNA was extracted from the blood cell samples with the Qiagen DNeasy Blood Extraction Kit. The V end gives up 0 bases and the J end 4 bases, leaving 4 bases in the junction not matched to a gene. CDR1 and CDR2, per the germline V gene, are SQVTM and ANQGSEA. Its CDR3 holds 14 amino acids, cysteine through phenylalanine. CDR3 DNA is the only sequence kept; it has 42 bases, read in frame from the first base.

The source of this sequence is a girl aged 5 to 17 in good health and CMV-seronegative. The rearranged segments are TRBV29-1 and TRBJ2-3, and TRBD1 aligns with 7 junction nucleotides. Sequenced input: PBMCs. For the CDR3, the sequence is CSVEDEGAPDTQYF. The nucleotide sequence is TGCAGCGTTGAAGACGAGGGGGCCCCAGATACGCAGTATTTT.